These T cell receptor beta chains were read from a single sample in a study of T cell responses to AZD1222 COVID-19 vaccine. The protocol was immunoSEQ multiplex PCR, while the TCRdb copy is restricted to in-frame clones and leaves out a portion. The sample shows 58,000 or so clones, 86% of them seen only once. This specimen was peripheral blood, taken 28 days after the second AZD1222 dose. Receptors originate from an adult who received the AZD1222 COVID-19 vaccine. Each CDR3 is given with its conserved first and last residue. D genes are given only for firm matches. Size values are once, few and many counts, or a class for expanded clones, and some rows have none.

d_call | clone_size | j_call | v_call | cdr3_aa | cdr3_nt
NA | NA | TRBJ2-7 | TRBV5-1 | CASSLTSMAPLNIGEQYF | TGCGCCAGCAGCTTGACGTCAATGGCACCTCTCAATATAGGCGAGCAGTACTTC
NA | NA | TRBJ1-2 | TRBV18 | CASSPPRGPAGYGYTF | TGTGCCAGCTCACCCCCGCGGGGTCCCGCTGGCTATGGCTACACCTTC
TRBD1 | NA | TRBJ2-7 | TRBV7-2 | CASSSRQGSGYEQYF | TGTGCCAGCAGCTCTCGACAGGGATCCGGCTACGAGCAGTACTTC
TRBD2 | few | TRBJ2-1 | TRBV27 | CASSPRLAVNEQFF | TGTGCCAGCAGTCCCCGACTAGCTGTCAATGAGCAGTTCTTC
TRBD2 | NA | TRBJ2-1 | TRBV19 | CASSIGREDYNEQFF | TGTGCCAGTAGTATAGGGCGGGAGGATTACAATGAGCAGTTCTTC
TRBD2 | once | TRBJ2-7 | TRBV6-5 | CASRDGTSGGYEQYF | TGTGCCAGCAGAGACGGGACTAGCGGGGGCTACGAGCAGTACTTC
NA | NA | TRBJ1-3 | TRBV28 | CASSGSWASGNTIYF | TGTGCCAGCAGTGGCAGTTGGGCCTCTGGAAACACCATATATTTT
NA | NA | TRBJ1-3 | TRBV28 | CASSLLWGSGNTIYF | TGTGCCAGCAGTTTACTCTGGGGCTCTGGAAACACCATATATTTT
TRBD2 | NA | TRBJ2-6 | TRBV7-9 | CASSKGRGLAGESGANVLTF | TGTGCCAGCAGCAAGGGGAGGGGACTAGCGGGAGAATCCGGGGCCAACGTCCTGACTTTC
NA | NA | TRBJ1-6 | TRBV10-3 | CAISSTNSPLHF | TGTGCCATCAGTTCGACCAATTCACCCCTCCACTTT
NA | medium-sized | TRBJ1-5 | TRBV3-1/TRBV3-2 | CASSQGNSPNQPQHF | TGTGCCAGCAGCCAAGGCAACAGCCCCAATCAGCCCCAGCATTTT
NA | NA | TRBJ1-2 | TRBV3-1/TRBV3-2 | CASSHKARDHYGYTF | TGTGCCAGCAGCCACAAGGCTCGGGACCACTATGGCTACACCTTC
NA | NA | TRBJ2-5 | TRBV18 | CASSPLVVQETQYF | TGTGCCAGCTCACCATTAGTGGTCCAAGAGACCCAGTACTTC
NA | NA | TRBJ1-3 | TRBV18 | CASSPPGSADTIYF | TGTGCCAGCTCACCTCCGGGATCGGCGGACACCATATATTTT
NA | NA | TRBJ1-2 | TRBV7-8 | CASSLVTDYGYTF | TGTGCCAGCAGCTTAGTGACAGACTATGGCTACACCTTC
TRBD2 | NA | TRBJ2-1 | TRBV27 | CASKTVGGMGEQFF | TGTGCCAGCAAGACGGTGGGGGGGATGGGTGAGCAGTTCTTC
NA | once | TRBJ2-1 | TRBV14 | CASSPFSSYNEQFF | TGTGCCAGCAGCCCCTTTAGCTCCTACAATGAGCAGTTCTTC
NA | NA | TRBJ1-2 | TRBV7-2 | CASSPNPHRLNYGYTF | TGTGCCAGCAGCCCTAACCCCCACAGATTAAATTATGGCTACACCTTC
NA | once | TRBJ2-2 | TRBV7-6 | CASSLGAGSRGGELFF | TGTGCCAGCAGCTTAGGGGCGGGAAGTCGTGGCGGGGAGCTGTTTTTT
TRBD1 | NA | TRBJ2-1 | TRBV7-2 | CASRPPGQGNEQFF | TGTGCCAGCAGACCACCGGGACAGGGCAATGAGCAGTTCTTC
NA | few | TRBJ1-1 | TRBV19 | CASSITVKNTEAFF | TGTGCCAGTAGTATTACGGTGAAGAACACTGAAGCTTTCTTT
NA | NA | TRBJ2-6 | TRBV5-1 | CASSLSQRSSSGANVLTF | TGCGCCAGCAGCTTGTCTCAGAGATCCAGCTCTGGGGCCAACGTCCTGACTTTC
TRBD1 | NA | TRBJ1-1 | TRBV3-1/TRBV3-2 | CASSQDTGQGAFF | TGTGCCAGCAGCCAAGACACCGGACAGGGAGCTTTCTTT
TRBD1 | NA | TRBJ1-5 | TRBV11-3 | CASSYRQGSGNQPQHF | TGTGCCAGCAGCTATCGACAGGGAAGCGGAAATCAGCCCCAGCATTTT
TRBD2 | NA | TRBJ2-7 | TRBV5-1 | CASSSIAGVANEQYF | TGCGCCAGCAGCTCCATAGCGGGGGTTGCAAACGAGCAGTACTTC
TRBD1 | NA | TRBJ2-2 | TRBV7-9 | CASSLGQGGNNGELFF | TGTGCCAGCAGCCTTGGACAGGGTGGGAATAACGGGGAGCTGTTTTTT
NA | NA | TRBJ1-5 | TRBV24-1 | CATSDGPPGSNQPQHF | TGTGCCACCAGTGACGGGCCGCCAGGTAGCAATCAGCCCCAGCATTTT
NA | NA | TRBJ1-5 | TRBV14 | CASSQALEDQPQHF | TGTGCCAGCAGCCAAGCTTTAGAGGACCAGCCCCAGCATTTT
NA | medium-sized | TRBJ1-4 | TRBV9 | CASSVEGYGGEKLFF | TGTGCCAGCAGCGTAGAAGGATATGGGGGCGAAAAACTGTTTTTT
TRBD2 | NA | TRBJ2-7 | TRBV27 | CASSYASSGNYEQYF | TGTGCCAGCAGTTATGCGTCTAGCGGGAACTACGAGCAGTACTTC
NA | NA | TRBJ2-7 | TRBV5-5 | CASSFIEGSYEQYF | TGTGCCAGCAGCTTCATAGAGGGTTCCTACGAGCAGTACTTC
TRBD2 | NA | TRBJ2-5 | TRBV24-1 | CATSDPSGGALQTQYF | TGTGCCACCAGTGATCCTAGCGGGGGGGCTTTACAGACCCAGTACTTC
NA | NA | TRBJ2-3 | TRBV30 | CAWSVKQSTDTQYF | TGTGCCTGGAGTGTGAAACAGAGCACAGATACGCAGTATTTT
TRBD1 | NA | TRBJ1-5 | TRBV4-2 | CASSVDRGNNQPQHF | TGTGCCAGCAGCGTCGACAGGGGGAACAATCAGCCCCAGCATTTT
TRBD1 | NA | TRBJ2-7 | TRBV5-8 | CASSPRDRAYEQYF | TGTGCCAGCAGCCCCCGGGACAGGGCCTACGAGCAGTACTTC
NA | NA | TRBJ2-7 | TRBV19 | CASSIGAGGLRPYEQYF | TGTGCCAGTAGTATAGGGGCCGGGGGACTTCGACCATACGAGCAGTACTTC
NA | NA | TRBJ1-4 | TRBV28 | CASKGSAAEKLFF | TGTGCCAGCAAGGGGTCAGCAGCCGAAAAACTGTTTTTT
TRBD2 | NA | TRBJ2-7 | TRBV9 | CASSVAWRREAPYEQYF | TGTGCCAGCAGCGTAGCCTGGCGGCGGGAGGCCCCCTACGAGCAGTACTTC
TRBD1 | NA | TRBJ2-5 | TRBV28 | CASSVDRDQETQYF | TGTGCCAGCAGTGTGGACAGGGATCAAGAGACCCAGTACTTC
NA | NA | TRBJ1-5 | TRBV15 | CATSRLATGQPQHF | TGTGCCACCAGCCGCCTGGCTACGGGTCAGCCCCAGCATTTT
NA | NA | TRBJ1-2 | TRBV29-1 | CSARVGWGDGYTF | TGCAGCGCCCGAGTCGGATGGGGAGATGGCTACACCTTC
NA | few | TRBJ2-1 | TRBV3-1/TRBV3-2 | CASSPTELLYNEQFF | TGTGCCAGCAGCCCGACAGAACTCCTTTACAATGAGCAGTTCTTC
NA | once | TRBJ2-7 | TRBV7-2 | CASSLALDYEQYF | TGTGCCAGCAGCTTAGCACTAGACTACGAGCAGTACTTC
TRBD1 | NA | TRBJ1-2 | TRBV4-2 | CASSPSDRGGGYTF | TGTGCCAGCAGCCCTTCGGACAGGGGGGGAGGCTACACCTTC